Presented here are 17 T cell receptor beta chains from one specimen sequenced in a study of beta chain features in type 1 diabetes. cDNA synthesis used the whole RNA isolate, giving expressed TCRB sequences. Only in-frame clones appear in the TCRdb table, and some are missing; sequencing was by immunoSEQ multiplex PCR. The sample shows around 340,000 clones, approximately 8% of them seen only once. The sequenced sample was central memory CD4+ T cells from blood. These receptors originate from a woman aged 18-30 years in good health.

The chain employs TRBV5-4 and TRBJ2-5, with D tentatively TRBD1 (5 bases). V gave up 4 bases and J gave up 5 bases, with 12 bases separating them. Germline CDR1 is SGHNT and CDR2 is YYREEE (reference sequence). The CDR3 has 13 amino acids. CDR3: CASSLPGLETQYF. DNA of the CDR3: TGTGCCAGCAGCCTCCCAGGGCTGGAGACCCAGTACTTC.

The chain couples TRBV7-3 to TRBJ1-1, with TRBD1 matching over 7 bases. Germline V lookup: CDR1 SGHTA, CDR2 FQGTGA. The V segment lost 5 bases and the J segment 5 bases; nucleotides outside the gene matches: 8. The CDR3 has 14 amino acids. The CDR3 loop is CASSKTGRETEAFF. The CDR3 DNA is TGTGCCAGCAGCAAGACAGGGCGGGAGACTGAAGCTTTCTTT.

The genes are TRBV6-6 and TRBJ2-7, with a possible D match to TRBD2 (5 bases). The CDR3 covers 14 residues. CDR1 MNHNY and CDR2 SVGAGI come from the germline V gene (reference sequence). Trimming left V 5 bases short and J 1 base short, with 12 bases between. The CDR3 spells CASSAGGRSYEQYF. The DNA of the CDR3 is TGTGCCAGCAGTGCCGGAGGAAGGTCCTACGAGCAGTACTTC.

This clone was counted only a few times. The sample holds other DNA sequences that translate to the same CDR3. The V call is TRBV28, the J call TRBJ2-5, with 9 bases identical to TRBD1. With V trimmed by 6 bases and J by 6 bases, 11 bases remained unmatched. CDR1 and CDR2 (germline): MDHEN, SYDVKM. CDR3 size: 15 residues. Here the CDR3 reads CASSGQGSGGQTQYF. The DNA of the CDR3 is TGTGCCAGCAGCGGACAGGGGTCGGGTGGGCAGACCCAGTACTTC.

This clone turned up a few times. V and J are TRBV28 and TRBJ2-7; 10 bases are a match to TRBD2. The CDR3 contains 16 residues. Germline V lookup: CDR1 MDHEN, CDR2 SYDVKM. After removal of 6 bases from V and 4 bases from J, the junction contained 12 bases not matched to a gene. The CDR3 here is CASSPGSGRASYEQYF. As DNA, the CDR3 is TGTGCCAGCAGCCCAGGCAGCGGGAGGGCCTCATACGAGCAGTACTTC.

This clone has more than one count but fewer than ten. The V call is TRBV9, the J call TRBJ1-2; D may be TRBD1 (6 bases). V was shortened by 4 bases and J by 8 bases, with 24 bases between the two germline ends. CDR3 length: 16 amino acids. Per germline, CDR1 SGDLS and CDR2 YYNGEE. CDR3 nucleotide sequence: TGTGCCAGCAGCTACTACCCTGGGGCAGGGGAAGACGGCTACACCTTC. It translates to CASSYYPGAGEDGYTF.

This clone was seen a few times. This chain uses TRBV10-3 with TRBJ2-2; 11 bases match TRBD1. The V gene end was trimmed by 3 bases and the J gene end by 7 bases; junction bases not matched to a gene: 4. Germline CDR1 and CDR2: ENHRY and SYGVKD. This CDR3 comprises 15 residues. CDR3 loop: CAISDGQGASGELFF. The CDR3 nucleotides are TGTGCCATCAGTGACGGACAGGGGGCAAGCGGGGAGCTGTTTTTT.

This clone was seen only a few times. V and J are TRBV27 and TRBJ2-1, with D uncertain. The V end was cut by 8 bases, the J end by 9 bases, with 14 bases between. The CDR3 has 12 residues. Germline-derived CDR1 and CDR2 are MNHEY and SMNVEV (reference sequence). This chain's CDR3 is CASGVRGGEQFF. DNA of the CDR3: TGTGCCAGCGGGGTACGCGGTGGTGAGCAGTTCTTC.

The rearrangement links TRBV7-2 to TRBJ2-2; TRBD2 aligns across 10 bases. Trimming removed 5 bases from V and 1 base from J; junction bases left unmatched: 4. The length of the CDR3 is 16 residues. Germline CDR1 and CDR2: SGHTA and FQGNSA. CDR3 protein: CASSMVAGGNTGELFF. CDR3 DNA sequence: TGTGCCAGCAGCATGGTAGCGGGAGGGAACACCGGGGAGCTGTTTTTT.

The chain joins TRBV4-3 to TRBJ2-5; 7 bases are shared with TRBD1. The DNA matches TRBJ2-7 better at its end, which makes the J call doubtful. The CDR3 spans 13 residues. Germline-derived CDR1 and CDR2 are LGHNA and YSLEER. The DNA of the CDR3 is TGCGCCAGCAGCCGGGACAGAGCCTACGAGCAGTACTTC. This translates into CASSRDRAYEQYF.

J is TRBJ2-1 and V is TRBV5-1; TRBD1 matches at 9 bases. With V trimmed by 4 bases and J by 5 bases, 4 bases remained unmatched. The germline V gene encodes CDR1 SGHRS and CDR2 YFSETQ. The CDR3 contains 14 residues. CDR3: CASSTGQGHNEQFF. CDR3 nucleotide sequence: TGCGCCAGCAGCACGGGACAGGGCCACAATGAGCAGTTCTTC.

The chain is built from TRBV6-1 and TRBJ1-3, with 10 bases matching TRBD1. This CDR3 contains 12 residues. From germline, CDR1 is MNHNS and CDR2 SASEGT. This CDR3 reads CATGGEGNTIYF. CDR3 bases: TGTGCGACAGGGGGCGAAGGGAACACCATATATTTT.

V gene TRBV29-1 combines with J gene TRBJ2-7; the D gene is possibly TRBD1 (5 bases). CDR1 and CDR2 (germline): SQVTM, ANQGSEA. V lost 4 bases, J lost 2 bases, and 12 bases lay in between. The CDR3 contains 13 residues. CDR3 sequence: CSVGGTVTYEQYF. CDR3 DNA: TGCAGCGTTGGGGGCACGGTGACCTACGAGCAGTACTTC.

This clone was seen at least ten times. The chain carries TRBV28 and TRBJ1-4; D is undetermined. The CDR3 has 13 amino acids. CDR1 and CDR2 from the germline V gene are MDHEN and SYDVKM. V lost 5 bases and J 8 bases, leaving 12 bases between the germline ends. This CDR3 reads CASSAPGREKLFF. Here the CDR3 DNA reads TGTGCCAGCAGTGCCCCGGGGAGGGAAAAACTGTTTTTT.

This clone was found a few times. This chain joins TRBV7-6 and TRBJ1-6; 8 bases align to TRBD1. Losses at the gene ends were 5 bases for V and 8 bases for J; bases not matched to a gene: 8. Germline loops: CDR1 SGHVS, CDR2 FNYEAQ. This CDR3 is 15 amino acids long. The CDR3 DNA reads as TGTGCCAGCAGCCACGGACAGGGCGCTCATTCACCCCTCCACTTT. As protein: CASSHGQGAHSPLHF. The full variable domain, with the rest looked up from reference TRBV7-6 and TRBJ1-6, is GAGVSQSPRYKVTKRGQDVALRCDPISGHVSLYWYRQALGQGPEFLTYFNYEAQQDKSGLPNDRFSAERPEGSISTLTIQRTEQRDSAMYRCASSHGQGAHSPLHFGNGTRLTVT.

This clone was detected only a few times. The CDR3: CAIGAGRTGELFF. The CDR3 DNA reads as TGTGCCATCGGGGCAGGGAGGACCGGGGAGCTGTTTTTT. The genes are TRBV11-2 and TRBJ2-2; the D gene is possibly TRBD2 (6 bases). The CDR3 runs 13 residues. CDR1 and CDR2 (germline): SGHAT, FQNNGV. V was shortened by 10 bases and J by 5 bases, with 14 bases between the two germline ends.

This clone showed up just a few times. The chain joins TRBV5-1 to TRBJ2-7, with 9 bases fitting TRBD1. J was trimmed by 6 bases and V by 0 bases; bases with no gene match: 10. The CDR3 extends over 16 amino acids. Germline-derived CDR1 and CDR2 are SGHRS and YFSETQ. Here the CDR3 DNA reads TGCGCCAGCAGCTTGGAACCGGGACAGGGTAGGGGCGAGCAGTACTTC. It specifies CASSLEPGQGRGEQYF.